This T cell receptor (beta chain) was sequenced for a study of T cell responses to AZD1222 COVID-19 vaccine. A word on this clone: Its antigen remains unknown.

The table came from immunoSEQ multiplex PCR; TCRdb's copy has only in-frame clones and leaves some out. Here the sample spans 83,000 or so clones, 88% being singletons. Points from the study as a whole: Donors were chiefly white British, with a greater number of females, and clonal diversity was perhaps underestimated.

Sequenced here: peripheral blood, sampled on day 0 of MenACWY control vaccination. The source of this sequence is an adult in good health.

CDR3 in DNA: TGCAGTGCTAGTAGTCAGCGCCGAAGGACCGGGGAGCTGTTTTTT. This encodes CSASSQRRRTGELFF. The chain is built from TRBV20-1 and TRBJ2-2; no definite D call. Trimming shortened V by 3 bases and J by 5 bases, and 16 bases separated the two germline ends. CDR1 is DFQATT and CDR2 is SNEGSKA in the germline V gene (reference sequence). This CDR3 contains 15 residues.